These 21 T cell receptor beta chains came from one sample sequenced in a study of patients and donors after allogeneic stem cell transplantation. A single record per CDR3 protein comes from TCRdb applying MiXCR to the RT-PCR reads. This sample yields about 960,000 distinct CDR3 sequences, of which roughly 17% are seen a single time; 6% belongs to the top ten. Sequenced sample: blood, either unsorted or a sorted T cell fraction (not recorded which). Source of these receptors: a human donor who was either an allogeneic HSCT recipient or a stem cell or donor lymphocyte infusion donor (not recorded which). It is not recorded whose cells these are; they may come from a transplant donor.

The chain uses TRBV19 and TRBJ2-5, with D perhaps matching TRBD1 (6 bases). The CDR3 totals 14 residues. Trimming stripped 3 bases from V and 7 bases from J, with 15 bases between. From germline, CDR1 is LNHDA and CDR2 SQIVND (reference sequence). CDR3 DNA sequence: TGTGCCAGTAGTATGGGCAGGGGTAAAGGGACCCAGTACTTC. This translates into CASSMGRGKGTQYF.

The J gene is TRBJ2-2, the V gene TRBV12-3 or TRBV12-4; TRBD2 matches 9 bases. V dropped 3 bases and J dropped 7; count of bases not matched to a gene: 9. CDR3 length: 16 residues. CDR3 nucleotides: TGTGCCAGCAGTTTTTTGGCGGGAGGGGCGAACGGGGAGCTGTTTTTT. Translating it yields CASSFLAGGANGELFF.

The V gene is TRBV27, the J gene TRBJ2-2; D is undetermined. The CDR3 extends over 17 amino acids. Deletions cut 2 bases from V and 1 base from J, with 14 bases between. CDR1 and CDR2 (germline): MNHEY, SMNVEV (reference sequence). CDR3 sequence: CASSLRIGRMNTGELFF. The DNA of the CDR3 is TGTGCCAGCAGTTTAAGGATCGGGCGGATGAACACCGGGGAGCTGTTTTTT.

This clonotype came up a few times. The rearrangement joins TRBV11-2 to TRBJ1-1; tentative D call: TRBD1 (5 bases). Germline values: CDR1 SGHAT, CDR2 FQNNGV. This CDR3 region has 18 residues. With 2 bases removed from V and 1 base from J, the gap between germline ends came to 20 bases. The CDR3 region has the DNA TGTGCCAGCAGCTTATATCGAAATATCGGGGCGGGGAACACTGAAGCTTTCTTT. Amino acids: CASSLYRNIGAGNTEAFF. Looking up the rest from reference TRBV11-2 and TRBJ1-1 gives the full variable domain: EAGVAQSPRYKIIEKRQSVAFWCNPISGHATLYWYQQILGQGPKLLIQFQNNGVVDDSQLPKDRFSAERLKGVDSTLKIQPAKLEDSAVYLCASSLYRNIGAGNTEAFFGQGTRLTVV.

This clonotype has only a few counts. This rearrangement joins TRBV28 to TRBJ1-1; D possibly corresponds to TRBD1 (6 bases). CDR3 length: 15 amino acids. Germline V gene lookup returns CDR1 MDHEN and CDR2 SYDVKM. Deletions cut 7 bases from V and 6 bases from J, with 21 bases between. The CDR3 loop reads CASTFRNEQGAEAFF. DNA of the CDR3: TGTGCCAGCACTTTCCGGAATGAACAGGGCGCTGAAGCTTTCTTT.

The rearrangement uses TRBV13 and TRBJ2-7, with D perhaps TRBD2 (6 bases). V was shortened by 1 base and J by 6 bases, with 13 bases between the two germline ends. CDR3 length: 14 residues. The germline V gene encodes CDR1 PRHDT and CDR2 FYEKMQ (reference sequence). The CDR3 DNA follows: TGTGCCAGCAGCTTAGTGGGGGGACCTAGCGAGCAGTACTTC. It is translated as CASSLVGGPSEQYF.

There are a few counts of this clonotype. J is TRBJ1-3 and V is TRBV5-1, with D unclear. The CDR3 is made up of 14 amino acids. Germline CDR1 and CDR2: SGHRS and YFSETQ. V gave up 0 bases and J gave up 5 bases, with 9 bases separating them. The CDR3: CASSLGPMRNTIYF. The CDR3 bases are TGCGCCAGCAGCTTGGGTCCCATGCGAAACACCATATATTTT.

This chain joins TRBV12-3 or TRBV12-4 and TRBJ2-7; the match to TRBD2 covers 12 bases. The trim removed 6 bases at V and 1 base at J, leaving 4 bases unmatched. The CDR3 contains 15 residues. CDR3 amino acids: CASSSTSGGSYEQYF. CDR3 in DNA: TGTGCCAGCAGCTCAACTAGCGGGGGGTCCTACGAGCAGTACTTC.

The CDR3 loop is CASSLSFTGPHEPQHF. The CDR3 bases are TGTGCCAGCAGCTTAAGTTTTACAGGGCCACATGAGCCCCAGCATTTT. The chain employs TRBV7-8 and TRBJ1-5, with D perhaps TRBD1 (6 bases). CDR3 length equals 16 residues. Germline-derived CDR1 and CDR2 are SGHVS and FQNEAQ. V was pared by 2 bases and J by 8 bases, with 19 bases between.

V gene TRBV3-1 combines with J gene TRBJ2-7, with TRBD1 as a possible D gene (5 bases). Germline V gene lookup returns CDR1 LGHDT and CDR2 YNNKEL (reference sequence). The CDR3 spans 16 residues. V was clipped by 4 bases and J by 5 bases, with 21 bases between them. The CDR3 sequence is CASSPWQGTLQNEQYF. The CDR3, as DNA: TGTGCCAGCAGCCCGTGGCAGGGAACCCTTCAGAACGAGCAGTACTTC.

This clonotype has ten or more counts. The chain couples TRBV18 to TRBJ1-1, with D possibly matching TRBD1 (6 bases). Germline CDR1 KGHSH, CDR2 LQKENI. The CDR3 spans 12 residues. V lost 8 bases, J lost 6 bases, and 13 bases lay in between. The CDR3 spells CASSPQGAEAFF. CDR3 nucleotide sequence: TGTGCCAGCAGTCCACAGGGAGCTGAAGCTTTCTTT.

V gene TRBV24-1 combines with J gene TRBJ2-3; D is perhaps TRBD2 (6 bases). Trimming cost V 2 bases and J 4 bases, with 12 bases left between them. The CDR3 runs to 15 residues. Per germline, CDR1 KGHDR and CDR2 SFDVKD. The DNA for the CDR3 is TGTGCCACCAGTGATTCCGGACTATCGGCAGATACGCAGTATTTT. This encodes CATSDSGLSADTQYF.

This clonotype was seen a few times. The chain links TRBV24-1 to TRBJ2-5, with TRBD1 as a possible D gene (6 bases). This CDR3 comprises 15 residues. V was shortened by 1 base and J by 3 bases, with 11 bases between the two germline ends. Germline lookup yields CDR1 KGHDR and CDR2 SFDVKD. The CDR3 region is CATSDLGAGEETQYF. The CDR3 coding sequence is TGTGCCACCAGTGATTTAGGTGCAGGGGAAGAGACCCAGTACTTC.

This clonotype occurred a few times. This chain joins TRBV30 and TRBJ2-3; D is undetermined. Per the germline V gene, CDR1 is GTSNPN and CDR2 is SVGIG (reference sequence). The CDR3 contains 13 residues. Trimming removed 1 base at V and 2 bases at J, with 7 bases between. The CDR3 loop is CAWSASFTDTQYF. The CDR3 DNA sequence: TGTGCCTGGAGTGCCAGCTTCACAGATACGCAGTATTTT. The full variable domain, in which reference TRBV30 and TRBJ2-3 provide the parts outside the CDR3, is SQTIHQWPATLVQPVGSPLSLECTVEGTSNPNLYWYRQAAGRGLQLLFYSVGIGQISSEVPQNLSASRPQDRQFILSSKKLLLSDSGFYLCAWSASFTDTQYFGPGTRLTVL.

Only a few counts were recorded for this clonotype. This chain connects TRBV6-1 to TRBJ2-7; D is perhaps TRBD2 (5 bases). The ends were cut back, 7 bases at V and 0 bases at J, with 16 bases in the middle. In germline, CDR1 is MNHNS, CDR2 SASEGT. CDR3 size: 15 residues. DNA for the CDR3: TGTGCCAGCATCAAGACTACCCATCACTCCTACGAGCAGTACTTC. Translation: CASIKTTHHSYEQYF.

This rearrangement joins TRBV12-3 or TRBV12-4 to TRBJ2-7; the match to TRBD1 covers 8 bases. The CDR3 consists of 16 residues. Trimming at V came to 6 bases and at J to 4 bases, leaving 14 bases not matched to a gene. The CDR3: CASSLSPWTGRYEQYF. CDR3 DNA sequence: TGTGCCAGCAGCCTTAGCCCGTGGACAGGGCGGTACGAGCAGTACTTC.

The CDR3 is CASSEMTGLGTDTQYF. In nucleotides, the CDR3 is TGCGCCAGCAGCGAAATGACAGGGCTGGGCACAGATACGCAGTATTTT. J is TRBJ2-3 and V is TRBV5-1, with 7 bases identical to TRBD1. Losses at the gene ends were 4 bases for V and 1 base for J; bases not matched to a gene: 9. Germline CDR1 is SGHRS and CDR2 is YFSETQ. This CDR3 spans 16 amino acids.

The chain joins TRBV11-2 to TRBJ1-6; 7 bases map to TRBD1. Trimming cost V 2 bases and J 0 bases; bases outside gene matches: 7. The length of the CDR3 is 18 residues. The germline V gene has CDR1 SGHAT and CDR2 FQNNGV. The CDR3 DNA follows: TGTGCCAGCAGCTTATGGGACAGTACGAGCTCCTATAATTCACCCCTCCACTTT. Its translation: CASSLWDSTSSYNSPLHF.

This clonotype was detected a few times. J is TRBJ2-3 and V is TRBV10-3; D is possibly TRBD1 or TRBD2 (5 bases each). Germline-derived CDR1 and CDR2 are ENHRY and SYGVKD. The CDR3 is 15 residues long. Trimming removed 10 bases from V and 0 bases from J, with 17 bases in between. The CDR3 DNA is TGTGCCAGCACCACGAGGGGACCCAGCACAGATACGCAGTATTTT. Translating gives CASTTRGPSTDTQYF.

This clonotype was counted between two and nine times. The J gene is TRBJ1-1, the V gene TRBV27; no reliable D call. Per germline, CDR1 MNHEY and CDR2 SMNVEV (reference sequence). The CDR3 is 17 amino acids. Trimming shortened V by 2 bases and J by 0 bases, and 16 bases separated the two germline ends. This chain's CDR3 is CASSLRAERLLNTEAFF. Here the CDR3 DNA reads TGTGCCAGCAGTTTACGGGCAGAGCGCCTGTTGAACACTGAAGCTTTCTTT.

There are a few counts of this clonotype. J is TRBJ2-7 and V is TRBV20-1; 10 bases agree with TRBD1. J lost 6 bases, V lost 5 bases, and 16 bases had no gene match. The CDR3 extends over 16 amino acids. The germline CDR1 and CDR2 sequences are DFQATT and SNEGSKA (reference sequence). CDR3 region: CSALHSFGTGVREQYF. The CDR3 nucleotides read TGCAGTGCTCTCCACTCTTTCGGGACAGGGGTTCGCGAGCAGTACTTC.